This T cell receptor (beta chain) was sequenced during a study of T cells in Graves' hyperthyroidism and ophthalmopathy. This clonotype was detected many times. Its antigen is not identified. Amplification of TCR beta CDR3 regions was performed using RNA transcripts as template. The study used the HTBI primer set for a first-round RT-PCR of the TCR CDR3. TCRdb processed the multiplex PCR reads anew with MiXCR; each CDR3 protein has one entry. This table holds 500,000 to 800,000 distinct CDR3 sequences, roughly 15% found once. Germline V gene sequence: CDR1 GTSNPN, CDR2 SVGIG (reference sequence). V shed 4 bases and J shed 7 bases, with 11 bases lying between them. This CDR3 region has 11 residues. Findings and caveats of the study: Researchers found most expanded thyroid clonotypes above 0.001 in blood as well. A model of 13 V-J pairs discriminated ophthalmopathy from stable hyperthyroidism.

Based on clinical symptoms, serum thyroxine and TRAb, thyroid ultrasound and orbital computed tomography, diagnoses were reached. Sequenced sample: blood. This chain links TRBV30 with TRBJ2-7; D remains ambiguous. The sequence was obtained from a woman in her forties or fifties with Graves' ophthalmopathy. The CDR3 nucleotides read TGTGCCTGGACTGTCACTGGGGAGCAGTACTTC. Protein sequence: CAWTVTGEQYF.